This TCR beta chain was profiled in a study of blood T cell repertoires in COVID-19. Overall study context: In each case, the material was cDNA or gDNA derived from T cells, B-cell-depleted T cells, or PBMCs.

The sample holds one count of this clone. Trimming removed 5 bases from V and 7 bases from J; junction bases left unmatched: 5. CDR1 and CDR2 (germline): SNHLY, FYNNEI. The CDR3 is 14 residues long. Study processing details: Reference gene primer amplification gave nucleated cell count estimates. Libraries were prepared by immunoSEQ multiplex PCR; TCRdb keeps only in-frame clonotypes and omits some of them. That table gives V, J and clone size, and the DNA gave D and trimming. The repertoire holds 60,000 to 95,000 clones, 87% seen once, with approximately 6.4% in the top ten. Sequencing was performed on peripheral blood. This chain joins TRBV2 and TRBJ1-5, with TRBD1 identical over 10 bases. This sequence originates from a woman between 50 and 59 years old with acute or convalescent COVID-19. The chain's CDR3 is CASSPRDRGQPQHF. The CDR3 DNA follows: TGTGCCAGCAGTCCCCGGGACAGGGGACAGCCCCAGCATTTT.